This is a list of T cell receptor beta chains from one sample in a study of technical replicates of blood from a few donors. The repertoire was sequenced with immunoSEQ multiplex PCR; TCRdb's copy has only in-frame clones and lacks some. This table has about 83,000 clones, about 91% appearing once. The sample was T cells isolated from PBMCs. These receptors all come from a human donor in good health. Each CDR3 is given with its conserved first and last residue. The D gene is left open where the match is weak. For some rows the clone size is stated as once, few or many, or as a class when expanded; others skip it.

clone_size	d_call	j_call	v_call	cdr3_aa	cdr3_nt
.	TRBD2	TRBJ2-3	TRBV9	CASSPAASGTLTDTQYF	TGTGCCAGCAGCCCAGCGGCTAGCGGGACCCTCACAGATACGCAGTATTTT
once	TRBD1	TRBJ2-7	TRBV29-1	CSVGSGQGVGEQYF	TGCAGCGTTGGATCTGGACAGGGAGTCGGCGAGCAGTACTTC
once	.	TRBJ2-7	TRBV5-5	CASSLALKTDRPYEQYF	TGTGCCAGCAGCTTGGCCTTAAAAACGGACAGACCCTACGAGCAGTACTTC
once	.	TRBJ1-2	TRBV6-1	CASSVQVVSQYGYTF	TGTGCCAGCAGTGTACAAGTGGTCTCGCAATATGGCTACACCTTC
.	.	TRBJ2-4	TRBV6-1	CASSESRSGGAKNIQYF	TGTGCCAGCAGTGAATCCCGGTCCGGTGGAGCCAAAAACATTCAGTACTTC
.	.	TRBJ1-4	TRBV13	CASSLQGEKLFF	TGTGCCAGCAGCTTACAGGGTGAAAAACTGTTTTTT
few	TRBD1	TRBJ2-7	TRBV19	CASSPPRDSYEQYF	TGTGCCAGTAGTCCCCCCCGGGACAGCTACGAGCAGTACTTC
.	.	TRBJ1-6	TRBV5-1	CASSPDPRVTSPLHF	TGCGCCAGCAGCCCGGATCCCAGGGTTACCTCACCCCTCCACTTT
.	TRBD1	TRBJ1-2	TRBV29-1	CSVGGWDRGLDGYTF	TGCAGCGTTGGGGGGTGGGACAGGGGATTGGATGGCTACACCTTC
.	.	TRBJ1-1	TRBV7-9	CASSLNNRVGAFF	TGTGCCAGCAGCTTAAATAACAGGGTGGGCGCTTTCTTT
.	TRBD2	TRBJ2-7	TRBV6-5	CASSYGLAGGHYEQYF	TGTGCCAGCAGTTACGGGCTAGCGGGAGGGCACTACGAGCAGTACTTC
.	.	TRBJ2-6	TRBV6-1	CASSEAPSALFFSGANVLTF	TGTGCCAGCAGTGAAGCGCCCAGCGCCCTATTCTTTAGTGGGGCCAACGTCCTGACTTTC
.	TRBD1	TRBJ1-1	TRBV10-1	CASSHGQGSQDFF	TGCGCCAGCAGTCACGGACAGGGATCTCAAGATTTCTTT
once	.	TRBJ1-5	TRBV28	CASGGGQPQHF	TGTGCCAGCGGGGGGGGTCAGCCCCAGCATTTT
.	.	TRBJ1-1	TRBV6-5	CASSYSRQGINTEAFF	TGTGCCAGCAGTTACTCCCGGCAGGGGATTAACACTGAAGCTTTCTTT
.	.	TRBJ2-7	TRBV9	CASSPGGDSYEQYF	TGTGCCAGCAGCCCCGGAGGGGACTCCTACGAGCAGTACTTC
.	.	TRBJ2-2	TRBV9	CASSVGDRLNTGELFF	TGTGCCAGCAGCGTAGGCGACAGATTGAACACCGGGGAGCTGTTTTTT
once	TRBD1	TRBJ2-1	TRBV18	CASSRLRTGGNNEQFF	TGTGCCAGCTCACGCCTAAGGACAGGGGGGAACAATGAGCAGTTCTTC
.	TRBD1	TRBJ1-1	TRBV4-2	CASRDRENTEAFF	TGTGCCAGCCGGGACAGAGAGAACACTGAAGCTTTCTTT
.	.	TRBJ2-1	TRBV19	CASNGGYDNEQFF	TGTGCCAGTAACGGCGGGTATGACAATGAGCAGTTCTTC
.	.	TRBJ1-1	TRBV7-6	CASSLVGANTEAFF	TGTGCCAGCAGCTTAGTAGGGGCGAACACTGAAGCTTTCTTT
.	.	TRBJ1-5	TRBV7-9	CASSFAAGESDQPQHF	TGTGCCAGCAGCTTTGCGGCAGGGGAAAGTGATCAGCCCCAGCATTTT
.	.	TRBJ2-5	TRBV6-5	CASRADNQETQYF	TGTGCCAGCAGAGCCGACAACCAAGAGACCCAGTACTTC
.	.	TRBJ2-2	TRBV7-3	CASSPTGLNTGELFF	TGTGCCAGCAGCCCCACAGGGTTAAACACCGGGGAGCTGTTTTTT
.	TRBD1	TRBJ1-4	TRBV6-1	CASSALSGQGANNEKLFF	TGTGCCAGCAGTGCTCTCTCGGGACAGGGGGCAAATAATGAAAAACTGTTTTTT
once	.	TRBJ1-1	TRBV6-1	CASSEAGSPAFF	TGTGCCAGCAGTGAAGCGGGGAGTCCGGCTTTCTTT
once	TRBD1	TRBJ1-4	TRBV14	CASSQTGATNEKLFF	TGTGCCAGCAGTCAAACAGGGGCAACTAATGAAAAACTGTTTTTT
.	.	TRBJ2-7	TRBV11-2	CASSQLSGRDYEQYF	TGTGCCAGCAGCCAACTTTCCGGCAGGGACTACGAGCAGTACTTC
.	.	TRBJ1-1	TRBV30	CAWSVLTEAFF	TGTGCCTGGAGTGTCCTGACTGAAGCTTTCTTT
.	.	TRBJ1-1	TRBV28	CASSLEGGQWANTEAFF	TGTGCCAGCAGTCTAGAGGGGGGGCAGTGGGCGAACACTGAAGCTTTCTTT
.	.	TRBJ2-7	TRBV7-9	CASSPTSGPGIYEQYF	TGTGCCAGCAGTCCGACCAGCGGTCCCGGTATCTACGAGCAGTACTTC
few	.	TRBJ1-5	TRBV19	CASSIGEYSNQPQHF	TGTGCCAGTAGTATAGGGGAGTATAGCAATCAGCCCCAGCATTTT
.	TRBD2	TRBJ2-7	TRBV29-1	CSVELAGGNYEQYF	TGCAGCGTTGAGTTAGCGGGGGGAAACTACGAGCAGTACTTC
.	TRBD1	TRBJ1-1	TRBV7-3	CASSSGGYTEAFF	TGTGCCAGCAGTTCAGGGGGCTACACTGAAGCTTTCTTT
once	.	TRBJ2-1	TRBV27	CASSATRAYPDTYNEQFF	TGTGCCAGCAGTGCAACACGGGCCTACCCGGACACCTACAATGAGCAGTTCTTC
.	.	TRBJ1-2	TRBV28	CASSLEVSGINYGYTF	TGTGCCAGCAGTTTAGAAGTATCGGGAATTAACTATGGCTACACCTTC
.	TRBD1	TRBJ2-4	TRBV6-5	CASSWTGEGIQYF	TGTGCCAGCAGCTGGACAGGGGAGGGCATTCAGTACTTC
.	TRBD2	TRBJ2-1	TRBV5-4	CASSYRVGGINEQFF	TGTGCCAGCAGCTACCGGGTCGGGGGGATAAATGAGCAGTTCTTC
.	.	TRBJ2-7	TRBV5-6	CASSLYRYEQYF	TGTGCCAGCAGCTTATACAGATACGAGCAGTACTTC
.	TRBD1	TRBJ2-7	TRBV6-1	CASSEVPRGPSYEQYF	TGTGCCAGCAGTGAAGTCCCCAGGGGGCCGTCCTACGAGCAGTACTTC
.	TRBD1	TRBJ1-1	TRBV5-1	CASSLGQGGRNTEAFF	TGCGCCAGCAGCTTAGGACAGGGAGGTAGGAACACTGAAGCTTTCTTT
.	TRBD2	TRBJ2-7	TRBV11-3	CASSLKAASGSPIHEQYF	TGTGCCAGCAGCTTAAAAGCCGCTAGCGGGAGCCCTATCCACGAGCAGTACTTC
few	.	TRBJ1-1	TRBV5-6	CASSRPDRNQAFF	TGTGCCAGCAGTAGACCAGACAGGAATCAAGCTTTCTTT
.	.	TRBJ2-2	TRBV4-1	CASSQVIEGTGELFF	TGCGCCAGCAGCCAAGTAATCGAGGGAACCGGGGAGCTGTTTTTT
.	.	TRBJ1-2	TRBV29-1	CSVDVSYGYTF	TGCAGCGTTGACGTTTCCTATGGCTACACCTTC
.	.	TRBJ2-1	TRBV4-1	CASSHLIGQSGAQRAFF	TGCGCCAGCAGCCACCTAATAGGACAGAGCGGGGCACAACGCGCGTTCTTC
few	TRBD1	TRBJ1-2	TRBV6-1	CASSATGLGYTF	TGTGCCAGCAGTGCGACAGGGCTTGGCTACACCTTC